These T cell receptor beta chains were read from a single sample in a study of blood T cell repertoires in COVID-19. Clones were read by immunoSEQ multiplex PCR, and TCRdb kept only the in-frame ones, dropping some. The sample comprises roughly 150,000 clones, roughly four fifths of which are singletons, and approximately 10% rests with the top ten. The sequenced sample was peripheral blood. The receptors here all came from a man between 65 and 85 years old with active or convalescent COVID-19. CDR3s include the opening cysteine and the closing phenylalanine or tryptophan. A D gene is named only where the DNA matches it firmly. Not every row has a clone size; where given, it reads once, few, many or a size class.

.	TRBD1	TRBV14	TRBJ1-1	CASSPTGGINTEAFF	TGTGCCAGCAGTCCTACAGGGGGGATAAACACTGAAGCTTTCTTT
.	TRBD1	TRBV19	TRBJ1-2	CASSSQGVRLSNGYTF	TGTGCCAGTAGTAGTCAGGGGGTCCGTTTGAGTAATGGCTACACCTTC
.	.	TRBV30	TRBJ1-2	CAWSVGGRDYGYTF	TGTGCCTGGAGTGTAGGCGGGAGAGACTATGGCTACACCTTC
.	.	TRBV18	TRBJ1-2	CASSPGGSDGYTF	TGTGCCAGCTCACCGGGGGGGTCGGACGGCTACACCTTC
.	.	TRBV28	TRBJ1-1	CASSFSGNTEAFF	TGTGCCAGCAGTTTTTCGGGGAACACTGAAGCTTTCTTT
.	.	TRBV24-1	TRBJ2-1	CATSDLRGFPNEQFF	TGTGCCACCAGTGATTTAAGGGGATTCCCCAATGAGCAGTTCTTC
.	TRBD2	TRBV18	TRBJ2-2	CASSPPVTGRNTGELFF	TGTGCCAGCTCACCACCGGTTACCGGGAGGAATACCGGGGAGCTGTTTTTT
.	TRBD2	TRBV5-1	TRBJ2-7	CASSLVASGRSGYEQYF	TGCGCCAGCAGCTTGGTCGCTAGCGGGAGGAGCGGATACGAGCAGTACTTC
.	TRBD1	TRBV5-1	TRBJ1-1	CASTQTGENTEAFF	TGCGCCAGCACCCAGACAGGGGAAAACACTGAAGCTTTCTTT
.	.	TRBV28	TRBJ1-2	CASSFGGDRYGYTF	TGTGCCAGCAGTTTCGGAGGGGATCGCTATGGCTACACCTTC
.	.	TRBV15	TRBJ2-7	CATSRLGTQTEQYF	TGTGCCACCAGCAGACTAGGGACACAGACTGAGCAGTACTTC
.	TRBD2	TRBV18	TRBJ2-5	CASSPGLAGPQETQYF	TGTGCCAGCTCACCCGGGCTAGCGGGGCCGCAAGAGACCCAGTACTTC
.	.	TRBV30	TRBJ1-1	CAWSPLRALNTEAFF	TGTGCCTGGAGCCCGCTGAGGGCCTTGAACACTGAAGCTTTCTTT
once	TRBD2	TRBV3-1/TRBV3-2	TRBJ2-2	CARVERGVNTGELFF	TGTGCGAGGGTCGAGCGGGGGGTGAACACCGGGGAGCTGTTTTTT
.	TRBD2	TRBV13	TRBJ2-1	CASSLGLTSGRPSSYNEQFF	TGTGCCAGCAGCTTAGGCCTCACTAGCGGGAGGCCGAGCTCCTACAATGAGCAGTTCTTC
.	.	TRBV7-2	TRBJ2-7	CASSLARTAYEQYF	TGTGCCAGCAGCTTAGCGAGGACAGCCTACGAGCAGTACTTC
few	.	TRBV5-8	TRBJ1-2	CASRGQGYGYTF	TGTGCCAGCAGGGGGCAGGGCTATGGCTACACCTTC
.	.	TRBV6-5	TRBJ1-2	CASSYSGGYGYGYTF	TGTGCCAGCAGTTACTCCGGGGGGTATGGGTATGGCTACACCTTC
once	.	TRBV6-2/TRBV6-3	TRBJ2-2	CASSSGVFTGELFF	TGTGCCAGCAGTTCAGGGGTCTTTACCGGGGAGCTGTTTTTT
.	TRBD2	TRBV4-3	TRBJ2-3	CASSQLAELTDTQYF	TGCGCCAGCAGCCAGCTAGCGGAGCTCACAGATACGCAGTATTTT
.	.	TRBV12-3/TRBV12-4	TRBJ2-2	CASSFFRELFF	TGTGCCAGCAGTTTCTTCCGGGAGCTGTTTTTT
.	.	TRBV28	TRBJ1-4	CASSLPRRVTNEKLFF	TGTGCCAGCAGTTTACCCCGGAGAGTAACTAATGAAAAACTGTTTTTT
.	TRBD2	TRBV5-1	TRBJ2-7	CASSTGTSGGTYEQYF	TGCGCCAGCAGCACAGGGACTAGCGGGGGGACCTACGAGCAGTACTTC
.	TRBD1	TRBV15	TRBJ2-5	CATMTGGGETQYF	TGTGCCACCATGACAGGGGGCGGGGAGACCCAGTACTTC
.	TRBD1	TRBV18	TRBJ2-7	CASSQDRLREQYF	TGTGCCAGCTCACAGGACAGGCTAAGGGAGCAGTACTTC
.	.	TRBV3-1/TRBV3-2	TRBJ1-4	CASSRSISTNEKLFF	TGTGCCAGCAGCCGCAGTATTTCAACTAATGAAAAACTGTTTTTT
.	TRBD1	TRBV19	TRBJ2-7	CASSLTGEAYEQYF	TGTGCCAGTTCCCTCACAGGGGAAGCCTACGAGCAGTACTTC
.	.	TRBV19	TRBJ1-4	CASSPGATKKLFF	TGTGCCAGCTCCCCAGGGGCAACGAAAAAACTGTTTTTT
.	.	TRBV7-9	TRBJ2-5	CASSPKSWALETQYF	TGTGCCAGCAGCCCCAAAAGTTGGGCTTTGGAGACCCAGTACTTC
.	TRBD1	TRBV6-6	TRBJ2-7	CASKQGSSYEQYF	TGTGCCAGCAAACAGGGGAGCTCCTACGAGCAGTACTTC
.	.	TRBV11-2	TRBJ1-4	CASSSGINEKLFF	TGTGCCAGCAGCTCGGGGATCAATGAAAAACTGTTTTTT
.	TRBD2	TRBV5-1	TRBJ2-5	CASSLPSGARETQYF	TGCGCCAGCAGCTTGCCTAGCGGAGCGAGGGAGACCCAGTACTTC
.	TRBD1	TRBV29-1	TRBJ2-7	CSVEGGDRGREQYF	TGCAGCGTTGAAGGGGGGGACAGGGGGCGCGAGCAGTACTTC